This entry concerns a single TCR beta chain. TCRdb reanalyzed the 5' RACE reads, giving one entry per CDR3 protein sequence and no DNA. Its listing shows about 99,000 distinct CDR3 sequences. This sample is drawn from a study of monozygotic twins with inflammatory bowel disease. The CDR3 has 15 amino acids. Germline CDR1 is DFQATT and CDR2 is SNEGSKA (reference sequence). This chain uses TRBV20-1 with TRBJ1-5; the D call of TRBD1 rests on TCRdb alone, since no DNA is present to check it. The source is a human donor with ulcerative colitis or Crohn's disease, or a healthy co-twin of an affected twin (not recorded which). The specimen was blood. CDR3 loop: CSARYIRDRGEPQHF.